Shown below are 27 T cell receptor beta chains from a single sample sequenced in a study of post-analysis software for immune sequencing data. Tagging with unique molecular identifiers was a feature of the TCR beta cDNA libraries. TCRdb independently ran MiXCR on the PCR reads; one entry per CDR3 protein. The sample lists roughly 800,000 distinct CDR3 sequences; under 60% were seen once. These receptors' antigens are unknown. Study results and limitations: The five TRBV segments detected at higher frequency in patients than in controls included TRBV5-6, TRBV5-1 and TRBV20-1.

The sample comprised blood. Source of these receptors: a girl aged 10 to 17 with multiple sclerosis.

J is TRBJ2-1 and V is TRBV11-2, with no clear D. The V gene's germline CDR1 is SGHAT and CDR2 FQNNGV. The V gene lost 5 bases and the J gene lost 8 bases, with 10 bases spanning the gap. The CDR3 covers 12 residues. CDR3 amino acids: CASSRTTDEQFF. The CDR3 region has the DNA TGTGCCAGCAGCCGTACTACCGATGAGCAGTTCTTC.

This chain joins TRBV20-1 and TRBJ2-7; 8 bases match TRBD2. The germline V gene encodes CDR1 DFQATT and CDR2 SNEGSKA (reference sequence). The CDR3 runs 15 residues. Unmatched junction bases numbered 10, after V lost 1 base and J lost 5 bases. CDR3 sequence (DNA): TGCAGTGCTAGAGCTCCGAGCGGGAGTAACAACGAGCAGTACTTC. As protein: CSARAPSGSNNEQYF.

The J gene is TRBJ2-7, the V gene TRBV5-1; 11 nucleotides agree with TRBD2. The DNA end favors TRBJ2-5, so the J call may be wrong. Germline CDR1 is SGHRS and CDR2 is YFSETQ. This CDR3 region has 16 residues. For the CDR3, the DNA is TGCGCCAGCAGCTGGAAAACTAGCGGGAGAGGGGAGACCCAGTACTTC. Its protein product is CASSWKTSGRGETQYF.

The chain employs TRBV12-3 or TRBV12-4 and TRBJ2-1, with 11 bases fitting TRBD2. The J call could be wrong; TRBJ2-7 is a better fit for the DNA end. There are 16 residues in the CDR3. Here the CDR3 reads CASSGTSGSSYNEQYF. Written as DNA, the CDR3 is TGTGCCAGCAGTGGTACTAGCGGGAGCTCCTACAATGAGCAGTACTTC.

The J gene is TRBJ2-5, the V gene TRBV5-1, with D uncertain. Germline V gives CDR1 SGHRS, CDR2 YFSETQ. V was pared by 0 bases and J by 4 bases, with 13 bases between. The CDR3 sequence is 15 residues long. The CDR3: CASSLDLSTGETQYF. The CDR3 nucleotides read TGCGCCAGCAGCTTGGACCTTTCCACGGGAGAGACCCAGTACTTC.

This sequence joins TRBV20-1 and TRBJ2-4; 9 bases match TRBD1. CDR1 DFQATT and CDR2 SNEGSKA come from the germline V gene (reference sequence). The CDR3 sequence is 15 residues long. With 6 bases clipped from V and 0 bases from J, the junction kept 6 bases outside the gene matches. CDR3 DNA sequence: TGCAGTGCCAATACGGGACAGGGAGCCAAAAACATTCAGTACTTC. As protein: CSANTGQGAKNIQYF.

This clonotype was detected a few times. The V gene is TRBV7-2, the J gene TRBJ2-1; TRBD2 agrees at 10 bases. The CDR3 contains 13 residues. With 5 bases clipped from V and 10 bases from J, the junction kept 5 bases outside the gene matches. Germline CDR1 SGHTA, CDR2 FQGNSA. Written as DNA, the CDR3 is TGTGCCAGCAGCCCAAGACTAGCGGGCGAGCAGTTCTTC. Residues: CASSPRLAGEQFF.

The J gene is TRBJ1-6, the V gene TRBV14, with a tentative D call TRBD1 (6 bases). The CDR3 is made up of 14 amino acids. Germline V gene lookup returns CDR1 SGHDN and CDR2 FVKESK. The V gene lost 6 bases and the J gene lost 9 bases, with 15 bases spanning the gap. The CDR3 DNA follows: TGTGCCAGCAGTCTCAAACCCAGGGGTTCACCCCTCCACTTT. This gives the protein CASSLKPRGSPLHF.

The chain links TRBV27 to TRBJ1-2; 9 bases line up with TRBD1. Germline-derived CDR1 and CDR2 are MNHEY and SMNVEV (reference sequence). CDR3 length equals 16 residues. After removal of 10 bases from V and 1 base from J, the junction contained 13 bases not matched to a gene. The CDR3 loop is CAIVRDRARSNYGYTF. CDR3 sequence (DNA): TGTGCCATCGTCCGGGACAGGGCTCGAAGTAACTATGGCTACACCTTC.

This clonotype was observed a handful of times. The chain combines TRBV4-2 with TRBJ1-2; 10 bases map to TRBD1. The CDR3 runs to 15 residues. Germline CDR1 is LGHNA and CDR2 is YNFKEQ. The ends lost 0 bases at V and 5 bases at J; junction bases unmatched: 3. This CDR3 is CASSQDPGQGYGYTF. CDR3 DNA: TGTGCCAGCAGCCAAGATCCGGGACAGGGGTATGGCTACACCTTC.

Only a few counts were recorded for this clonotype. The rearrangement joins TRBV5-1 to TRBJ2-1, with D hard to call. V was trimmed by 0 bases and J by 10 bases, leaving 8 bases between them. Per germline, CDR1 SGHRS and CDR2 YFSETQ. This CDR3 contains 12 residues. The CDR3 sequence is CASSLVGVEQFF. CDR3 nucleotide sequence: TGCGCCAGCAGCTTGGTTGGGGTCGAGCAGTTCTTC.

The chain recombines TRBV9 with TRBJ2-1; 14 bases match TRBD2. This CDR3 spans 16 amino acids. The V gene's germline CDR1 is SGDLS and CDR2 YYNGEE. Unmatched junction bases numbered 8, after V lost 4 bases and J lost 8 bases. The CDR3 region is CASSLTSGLAGDEQFF. The CDR3 region has the DNA TGTGCCAGCAGCCTGACCTCGGGACTAGCGGGAGATGAGCAGTTCTTC.

This sequence joins TRBV2 and TRBJ2-5; D might be TRBD2 (5 bases). The J call is in doubt because the DNA end fits TRBJ2-7 better. Germline-derived CDR1 and CDR2 are SNHLY and FYNNEI. The CDR3 has 15 residues. In DNA, the CDR3 is TGTGCCAGCAGTGGAGGGAGTCTGTCTCGGGGCGAGCAGTACTTC. It codes for CASSGGSLSRGEQYF.

The chain carries TRBV14 and TRBJ1-2; D not certain. The CDR3 runs to 14 residues. CDR1 is SGHDN, CDR2 FVKESK, per germline. Trimming left V 4 bases short and J 5 bases short, with 14 bases between. The DNA for the CDR3 is TGTGCCAGCAGCCGTATACTTGAAACTTATGGCTACACCTTC. Amino acid sequence: CASSRILETYGYTF.

Only a few counts were recorded for this clonotype. The V call is TRBV3-1, the J call TRBJ2-1; 7 bases line up with TRBD1. CDR1 and CDR2 (germline): LGHDT, YNNKEL (reference sequence). This CDR3 is built from 15 residues. V dropped 4 bases and J dropped 10; count of bases not matched to a gene: 13. The CDR3 sequence: CASSRDSSGSSEQFF. The CDR3 region has the DNA TGTGCCAGCAGCCGGGACAGCTCTGGGTCCTCGGAGCAGTTCTTC.

The chain combines TRBV7-2 with TRBJ2-3; D unresolved. V was clipped by 11 bases and J by 0 bases, with 12 bases between them. CDR3 length equals 13 residues. Germline lookup yields CDR1 SGHTA and CDR2 FQGNSA. The CDR3 region is CASVGYSTDTQYF. CDR3 sequence (DNA): TGTGCCTCTGTAGGTTACAGCACAGATACGCAGTATTTT.

The chain has TRBV3-1 and TRBJ2-1; TRBD1 matches at 7 bases. V lost 1 base and J lost 7; bases outside the gene matches: 4. Germline CDR1 is LGHDT and CDR2 is YNNKEL (reference sequence). The CDR3 runs 14 residues. CDR3 loop: CASSQGQGENEQFF. The DNA of the CDR3 is TGTGCCAGCAGCCAAGGGCAGGGGGAAAATGAGCAGTTCTTC.

The rearrangement joins TRBV12-3 or TRBV12-4 to TRBJ1-6; tentative D call: TRBD1 (6 bases). This CDR3 contains 23 residues. Trimming took off 6 bases at V and 0 bases at J, with 33 bases between the two ends. The CDR3 here is CASRASPNSDSFGASSYNSPLHF. Here the CDR3 DNA reads TGTGCCAGCAGAGCCTCCCCCAACTCGGACAGTTTTGGGGCGAGCTCCTATAATTCACCCCTCCACTTT.

The sample holds one count of this clonotype. The genes are TRBV5-1 and TRBJ2-7; 10 nucleotides line up with TRBD2. Trimming at V came to 5 bases and at J to 2 bases, leaving 7 bases not matched to a gene. Germline V gene lookup returns CDR1 SGHRS and CDR2 YFSETQ. The CDR3 sequence is 15 residues long. The CDR3 DNA sequence: TGCGCCAGCAGGGATCTAGCGGGGGATCCCTACGAGCAGTACTTC. It specifies CASRDLAGDPYEQYF.

This clonotype occurred a few times. This chain connects TRBV20-1 to TRBJ1-2, with 7 bases lining up with TRBD1. J lost 6 bases, V lost 2 bases, and 3 bases had no gene match. The CDR3 sequence is 12 residues long. Looked up from germline, CDR1 is DFQATT and CDR2 is SNEGSKA (reference sequence). CDR3 sequence reads: CSARRQGDGYTF. The CDR3 bases are TGCAGTGCTAGACGCCAGGGGGATGGCTACACCTTC.

Only a few counts were recorded for this clonotype. The V and J genes are TRBV7-2 and TRBJ1-5, with TRBD1 identical over 8 bases. V lost 3 bases, J lost 4 bases, and 2 bases stayed unmatched. This CDR3 region has 14 residues. Germline V gene data show CDR1 as SGHTA and CDR2 as FQGNSA. The CDR3 loop reads CASSFRQGNQPQHF. The CDR3 DNA follows: TGTGCCAGCAGCTTCAGACAGGGGAATCAGCCCCAGCATTTT.

A few counts support this clonotype. This chain links TRBV29-1 with TRBJ2-1; possibly TRBD2 for D (6 bases). CDR1 is SQVTM, CDR2 ANQGSEA, per germline. V gave up 4 bases and J gave up 9 bases, with 19 bases separating them. This CDR3 comprises 14 residues. This CDR3 reads CSVAVSGGYGEQFF. The CDR3 DNA reads TGCAGCGTTGCGGTCTCTGGGGGGTACGGTGAGCAGTTCTTC.

The J gene is TRBJ2-4, the V gene TRBV27; perhaps D is TRBD1 or TRBD2 (6 bases each). The CDR3 extends over 16 amino acids. Germline V lookup: CDR1 MNHEY, CDR2 SMNVEV (reference sequence). The V end lost 5 bases, the J end lost 8 bases, and 22 bases lay between the germline ends. This CDR3 reads CASSPTGRGQYDIQYF. The CDR3 bases are TGTGCCAGCAGTCCCACAGGCCGGGGGCAGTATGACATTCAGTACTTC.

V usage is TRBV7-9 and J usage is TRBJ2-7; 9 bases line up with TRBD1. The end of the DNA fits TRBJ2-5 better, so the J call may be wrong. In germline, CDR1 is SEHNR, CDR2 FQNEAQ (reference sequence). CDR3 length equals 15 residues. This CDR3 is CASSLRTGAGETQYF. DNA of the CDR3: TGTGCCAGCAGCCTCCGGACAGGGGCAGGGGAGACCCAGTACTTC.

This chain joins TRBV6-1 and TRBJ2-6, with D perhaps TRBD1 (7 bases). CDR3 length: 16 amino acids. From germline, CDR1 is MNHNS and CDR2 SASEGT. Trimming removed 11 bases from V and 0 bases from J, with 17 bases in between. CDR3 DNA sequence: TGTGCCGGCGGGGACAGTGAATACTCTGGGGCCAACGTCCTGACTTTC. It specifies CAGGDSEYSGANVLTF.

This rearrangement joins TRBV9 to TRBJ1-4; D is unclear. Trimming shortened V by 0 bases and J by 7 bases, and 10 bases separated the two germline ends. Germline lookup yields CDR1 SGDLS and CDR2 YYNGEE. The CDR3 sequence is 14 residues long. The DNA of the CDR3 is TGTGCCAGCAGCGTAGATGGGCGCTTTGAAAAACTGTTTTTT. Amino acid sequence: CASSVDGRFEKLFF.

This rearrangement joins TRBV24-1 to TRBJ2-3, with D tentatively TRBD1 (5 bases). CDR1 is KGHDR and CDR2 is SFDVKD in the germline V gene. The CDR3 is 16 residues long. V lost 2 bases to trimming and J lost 2 bases, with 13 bases between them. CDR3 sequence (DNA): TGTGCCACCAGTGATTCGGACACCTTGCCCACAGATACGCAGTATTTT. Protein sequence: CATSDSDTLPTDTQYF.